A selection of T cell receptor beta chains follows, all from one sample in a study of blood T cells in healthy people across ages. TCRdb independently ran MiXCR on the 5' RACE reads; one entry per CDR3 protein. The sample has just under 750,000 distinct CDR3 sequences; 22% are singletons. Source material: blood. The origin of the receptors is a man in his 70s in good health. Each CDR3 is given with its conserved first and last residue. A D gene is named only where the DNA matches it firmly. Size is stated for part of the rows, as once, few or many counts, or as a class when the clone is expanded.

v_call,d_call,clone_size,j_call,cdr3_nt,cdr3_aa
TRBV21-1,-,few,TRBJ1-5,TGTGCCAGCAGCCCCCGGTGTCATAGCAATCAGCCCCAGCATTTT,CASSPRCHSNQPQHF
TRBV2,TRBD2,-,TRBJ2-1,TGTGCCAGCGTAGCGGGAGGGCCGAGGGAGCAGTTCTTC,CASVAGGPREQFF
TRBV29-1,-,many,TRBJ1-5,TGCAGCGTTGCTGAGGAGGGCAATCAGCCCCAGCATTTT,CSVAEEGNQPQHF
TRBV28,-,few,TRBJ2-3,TGTGCCAGCAGTTTTCTGCAGGGTAGTGAAGATACGCAGTATTTT,CASSFLQGSEDTQYF
TRBV3-1,-,-,TRBJ2-7,TGTGCCAGCAGCCAAGTGGGAGACATCCACGAGCAGTACTTC,CASSQVGDIHEQYF
TRBV7-2,TRBD2,many,TRBJ2-1,TGTGCCAGCAGCACCCTGGGGACTAGCGGGGGTAGCTCCTACAATGAGCAGTTCTTC,CASSTLGTSGGSSYNEQFF
TRBV6-6,-,few,TRBJ1-1,TGTGCCAGCAGTAAGAAACTCGGGACTGAAGCTTTCTTT,CASSKKLGTEAFF
TRBV25-1,-,few,TRBJ2-4,TGTGCCAGCAGTGATCAGGTTGGGGCCAAAAACATTCAGTACTTC,CASSDQVGAKNIQYF
TRBV24-1,-,few,TRBJ2-3,TGTGCCACCAGTGATGCATATAGGACGCAGTATTTT,CATSDAYRTQYF
TRBV14,-,-,TRBJ2-5,TGTGCCAGCAGCCAAGATTGGGCACCATACCAAGAGACCCAGTACTTC,CASSQDWAPYQETQYF
TRBV6-2/TRBV6-3,TRBD1,few,TRBJ1-4,TGTGCCAGCAGTTGGCGGGACAGTGGACGAGAAAAGCTGTTTTTT,CASSWRDSGREKLFF
TRBV7-2,TRBD2,-,TRBJ2-3,TGTGCCAGCAGCCTGGGTCGACTAGCGGGCACAGATACGCAGTATTTT,CASSLGRLAGTDTQYF
TRBV20-1,-,few,TRBJ2-7,TGCAGTGCTAGAGACCACGGGACCCTCTCCTACGAGCAGTACTTC,CSARDHGTLSYEQYF
TRBV11-2,-,few,TRBJ2-1,TGTGCCAGCGCCAGAGGGCAGGGTACCTACAATGAGCAGTTCTTC,CASARGQGTYNEQFF
TRBV5-1,-,-,TRBJ2-5,TGCGCCAGCAGCTTGGCATATGGGGAGACCCAGTACTTC,CASSLAYGETQYF
TRBV12-5,TRBD1,many,TRBJ1-4,TGTGCTAGTGGGTCTGACAGGGTTGGTGAAAAACTGTTTTTT,CASGSDRVGEKLFF
TRBV4-3,TRBD1,few,TRBJ1-6,TGCGCCAGCAGCCAGGAGGTCAGGGGGAATTCACCCCTCCACTTT,CASSQEVRGNSPLHF
TRBV11-1,-,-,TRBJ2-7,TGTGCCAGCAGCAGTCCGAGGGGGAGCGACGAGCAGTACTTC,CASSSPRGSDEQYF
TRBV6-5,-,-,TRBJ2-1,TGTGCCAGCAGTTACTCGTTTCCCAATGAGCAGTTCTTC,CASSYSFPNEQFF
TRBV4-1,TRBD2,few,TRBJ2-1,TGCGCCAGCAGCCAAGATATCACTAGCGGGGGGGCGTATGAGCAGTTCTTC,CASSQDITSGGAYEQFF
TRBV12-3/TRBV12-4,-,-,TRBJ2-2,TGTGCCAGCAGACAACCAGGCAGGAACACCGGGGAGCTGTTTTTT,CASRQPGRNTGELFF
TRBV4-1,TRBD2,-,TRBJ2-1,TGCGCCAGCAGCCAAGACTGGACTAGCGGGGTTGTTGAGCAGTTCTTC,CASSQDWTSGVVEQFF
TRBV28,-,few,TRBJ2-3,TGTGCCACCCGGGGCCCTGGGGTAGATACGCAGTATTTT,CATRGPGVDTQYF
TRBV5-1,-,few,TRBJ2-3,TGCGCCAGCAGCTTGGGAGACATCGCAGATACGCAGTATTTT,CASSLGDIADTQYF
TRBV7-9,-,many,TRBJ2-5,TGTGCCAGCAGCTCCGGGACCGTCGATGGTGTAGAGACCCAGTACTTC,CASSSGTVDGVETQYF